The text below deals with one T cell receptor beta chain. What it binds is not known. The record originates from a study of shared clonotypes between healthy human individuals. The study, taken as a whole, reports: Large depth notwithstanding, sorted-subset sequencing proved incomplete by rarefaction. The sole specimen, blood, was sampled, and tissue repertoires likely differ. Among a few donors, around 5% of naive CD4 clonotypes were found in common.

Every donor, a Caucasian adult, lived in Nashville, Tennessee. Trimming took 6 bases from V and 6 from J; bases not matched to a gene: 10. Germline V CDR1 and CDR2: MNHEY, SMNVEV (reference sequence). The CDR3 runs to 16 residues. The protocol was immunoSEQ multiplex PCR, while the TCRdb copy is restricted to in-frame clones and leaves out a portion. The table has about 2.4 million clones, approximately 94% seen once. This TCR was sampled from a man between 18 and 35 years old in good health. Some clones in this sample may be carry-over from other donors' samples. This chain uses TRBV27 with TRBJ1-4, with TRBD1 identical over 10 bases. The sequenced sample was naive CD4+ T cells from PBMCs. Indicated subset: CD45RA+ positively selected. The CDR3 region has the DNA TGTGCCAGCAGATACGCCACCGGGACAGGGGATGAAAAACTGTTTTTT. Its translation is CASRYATGTGDEKLFF.